The 12 T cell receptor beta chains below all came from one sample that was sequenced in a study of identical twins (dated by TCRdb to the mid-2010s). The library came from 5' RACE. The instrument was an Illumina HiSeq 2000. In-frame beta chains were kept once TCRdb had trimmed the public reads at Q25 with fastp and called clones with MiXCR. Duplicate CDR3 protein sequences are folded into a single record with the most common DNA and genes. This sample lists 500,000 or so distinct CDR3 sequences; 13% to 15% were detected once. The leading ten clones occupy 0.98% of the sample. This sample was also put to use in a study of yellow fever vaccine responses in identical twins.

The sample taken for sequencing was CD4+ T cells sorted from blood. These TCRs come from a woman aged 18-29 years in good health.

This clonotype was counted many times. This rearrangement joins TRBV29-1 to TRBJ1-5, with D hard to call. The CDR3 consists of 12 residues. The ends were cut back, 4 bases at V and 8 bases at J, with 12 bases in the middle. Germline lookup yields CDR1 SQVTM and CDR2 ANQGSEA. CDR3 region: CSVGEGTEPQHF. Here the CDR3 DNA reads TGCAGCGTTGGGGAGGGCACCGAGCCCCAGCATTTT.

The chain couples TRBV20-1 to TRBJ2-7, with D maybe TRBD2 (6 bases). The CDR3 runs to 14 residues. The V and J ends lost 2 bases and 3 bases respectively, with 14 bases between them. Germline-derived CDR1 and CDR2 are DFQATT and SNEGSKA (reference sequence). In DNA form, the CDR3 reads TGCAGTGCTAGAATCCGAGCGGGTATCTACGAGCAGTACTTC. Amino acids: CSARIRAGIYEQYF.

The chain joins TRBV28 to TRBJ1-2; D is uncertain. Trimming pared 5 bases from V and 4 bases from J, leaving 17 bases between. Per the germline V gene, CDR1 is MDHEN and CDR2 is SYDVKM. There are 15 residues in the CDR3. The CDR3 is CASSPIQWGTYGYTF. DNA of the CDR3: TGTGCCAGCAGTCCAATACAGTGGGGAACCTATGGCTACACCTTC.

This clonotype has a count of ten or more. The chain has TRBV29-1 and TRBJ2-3, with D uncertain. This CDR3 region has 13 residues. Trimming cost V 3 bases and J 1 base, with 8 bases left between them. Germline-derived CDR1 and CDR2 are SQVTM and ANQGSEA. The CDR3 sequence: CSVEAPRTDTQYF. CDR3 coding DNA: TGCAGCGTTGAGGCACCCCGCACAGATACGCAGTATTTT.

In its sample, this clonotype was seen a few times. The CDR3 spells CASSRMTGTGNFYNEQFF. The CDR3 DNA sequence: TGTGCCAGCAGCCGAATGACCGGGACAGGGAACTTCTACAATGAGCAGTTCTTC. The rearrangement joins TRBV3-1 to TRBJ2-1; 9 bases map to TRBD1. This CDR3 region has 18 residues. The V and J ends lost 4 bases and 3 bases, in that order; junction bases with no gene match: 13. Germline V gene lookup returns CDR1 LGHDT and CDR2 YNNKEL (reference sequence).

The sample holds a few counts of this clonotype. The V gene is TRBV7-9, the J gene TRBJ2-1, with 8 bases fitting TRBD2. This CDR3 contains 11 residues. V lost 5 bases, J lost 16 bases, and 7 bases stayed unmatched. Germline CDR1 SEHNR, CDR2 FQNEAQ (reference sequence). The CDR3 spells CASSRAGGTFF. Here the CDR3 DNA reads TGTGCCAGCAGCCGGGCGGGGGGCACTTTCTTC.

A few counts support this clonotype. The rearrangement joins TRBV25-1 to TRBJ1-2; maybe TRBD1 (6 bases). Germline lookup yields CDR1 MGHDK and CDR2 SYGVNS. The CDR3 runs 16 residues. V was pared by 3 bases and J by 8 bases, with 22 bases between. CDR3 region: CASSEGFFTGKSGYTF. Here the CDR3 DNA reads TGTGCCAGCAGTGAGGGATTCTTTACAGGGAAAAGCGGCTACACCTTC.

This clonotype was picked up a small number of times. The genes are TRBV9 and TRBJ2-1; 10 nucleotides line up with TRBD2. Germline V CDR1 and CDR2: SGDLS, YYNGEE. CDR3 length: 16 residues. Trimming at V came to 4 bases and at J to 2 bases, leaving 6 bases not matched to a gene. CDR3 nucleotides: TGTGCCAGCAGCAGTGGGACTAGCGCTCCCTACAATGAGCAGTTCTTC. Amino acid sequence: CASSSGTSAPYNEQFF.

The V gene is TRBV12-3 or TRBV12-4, the J gene TRBJ1-5; 7 bases are a match to TRBD1. The junction had 12 bases not matched to a gene; V was cut back by 6 bases and J by 7 bases. This CDR3 spans 15 amino acids. As DNA, the CDR3 is TGTGCCAGCAGGCCCCAGGGGGGCTTTGGGCAGCCCCAGCATTTT. Translating gives CASRPQGGFGQPQHF.

This clonotype was seen a handful of times. The chain couples TRBV28 to TRBJ1-6; TRBD1 is a possible D gene (5 bases). Germline V CDR1 and CDR2: MDHEN, SYDVKM. The CDR3 extends over 14 amino acids. Trimming took 2 bases from V and 6 from J, leaving 8 bases between them. In DNA form, the CDR3 reads TGTGCCAGCAGTTTAAGAGGGGTTAATTCACCCCTCCACTTT. It is translated as CASSLRGVNSPLHF.

The J gene is TRBJ2-3, the V gene TRBV15; tentative D call: TRBD1 (6 bases). Germline V lookup: CDR1 LNHNV, CDR2 YYDKDF (reference sequence). The CDR3 sequence is 16 residues long. Trimming took 4 bases from V and 2 from J, leaving 16 bases between them. The CDR3 DNA follows: TGTGCCACCAGCACTGGTGCGGACAGATCCACAGATACGCAGTATTTT. The encoded protein is CATSTGADRSTDTQYF. Supplemented by reference TRBV15 and TRBJ2-3, the full variable domain reads DAMVIQNPRYQVTQFGKPVTLSCSQTLNHNVMYWYQQKSSQAPKLLFHYYDKDFNNEADTPDNFQSRRPNTSFCFLDIRSPGLGDTAMYLCATSTGADRSTDTQYFGPGTRLTVL.

The J gene is TRBJ2-1, the V gene TRBV18; D unclear. Germline-derived CDR1 and CDR2 are KGHSH and LQKENI. Trimming removed 0 bases at V and 4 bases at J, with 4 bases between. The CDR3 runs 13 residues. The CDR3 protein is CASSPPHYNEQFF. The CDR3 nucleotides are TGTGCCAGCTCACCACCGCATTACAATGAGCAGTTCTTC.